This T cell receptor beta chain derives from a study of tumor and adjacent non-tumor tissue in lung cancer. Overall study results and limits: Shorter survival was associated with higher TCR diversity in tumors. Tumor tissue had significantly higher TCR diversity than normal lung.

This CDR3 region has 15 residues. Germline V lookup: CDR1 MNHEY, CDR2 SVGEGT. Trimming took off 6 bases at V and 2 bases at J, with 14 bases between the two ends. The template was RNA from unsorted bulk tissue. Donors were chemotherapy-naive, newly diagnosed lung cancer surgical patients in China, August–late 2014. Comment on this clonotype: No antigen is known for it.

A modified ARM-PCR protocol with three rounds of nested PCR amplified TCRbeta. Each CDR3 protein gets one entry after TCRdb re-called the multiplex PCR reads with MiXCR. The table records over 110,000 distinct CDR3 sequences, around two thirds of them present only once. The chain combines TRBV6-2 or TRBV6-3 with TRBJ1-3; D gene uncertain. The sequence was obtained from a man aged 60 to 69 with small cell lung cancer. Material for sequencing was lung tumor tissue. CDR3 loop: CASSALEGTGNTIYF. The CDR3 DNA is TGTGCCAGCAGCGCTCTGGAGGGTACTGGAAACACCATATATTTT.